The rows below give T cell receptor beta chains drawn from one sample of a study of cytomegalovirus exposure and HLA in healthy donors. Data came from immunoSEQ multiplex PCR; TCRdb stores just in-frame clones and leaves some out. Here the sample spans some 86,000 clones, roughly three quarters being singletons. The sequenced sample consisted of PBMCs. These receptor sequences come from a woman aged 40 to 55 in good health and CMV-seropositive. CDR3s include the opening cysteine and the closing phenylalanine or tryptophan. A D gene is named only where the DNA matches it firmly. Some rows have no size entry. The others give once, few or many, or a class for an expanded clone.

clone size: NA
D gene: TRBD1
J gene: TRBJ1-1
V gene: TRBV7-9
CDR3 protein: CASSKPPGQVSSGTEAFF
CDR3 DNA: TGTGCCAGCAGCAAGCCTCCGGGACAGGTCAGTTCTGGCACTGAAGCTTTCTTT

clone size: NA
D gene: TRBD1
J gene: TRBJ1-2
V gene: TRBV27
CDR3 protein: CASSFGDRDYGYTF
CDR3 DNA: TGTGCCAGCAGTTTTGGGGACAGGGACTATGGCTACACCTTC

clone size: few
D gene: NA
J gene: TRBJ1-4
V gene: TRBV4-3
CDR3 protein: CASSQDGAGKKLFF
CDR3 DNA: TGCGCCAGCAGCCAAGATGGGGCAGGCAAAAAACTGTTTTTT

clone size: NA
D gene: TRBD1
J gene: TRBJ2-3
V gene: TRBV7-2
CDR3 protein: CASRTGADTQYF
CDR3 DNA: TGTGCCAGCAGAACAGGGGCAGATACGCAGTATTTT

clone size: NA
D gene: NA
J gene: TRBJ2-1
V gene: TRBV11-1
CDR3 protein: CASSLWLGSSSSYNEQFF
CDR3 DNA: TGTGCCAGCAGCTTATGGCTGGGGAGCTCGAGCTCCTACAATGAGCAGTTCTTC

clone size: few
D gene: NA
J gene: TRBJ2-1
V gene: TRBV6-1
CDR3 protein: CASSGDGLSSYNEQFF
CDR3 DNA: TGTGCCAGCAGTGGAGACGGACTTTCCTCCTACAATGAGCAGTTCTTC

clone size: few
D gene: TRBD1
J gene: TRBJ2-3
V gene: TRBV4-3
CDR3 protein: CASSPSGTGVDTQYF
CDR3 DNA: TGCGCCAGCAGCCCATCCGGGACAGGGGTGGATACGCAGTATTTT

clone size: once
D gene: TRBD1
J gene: TRBJ2-7
V gene: TRBV10-3
CDR3 protein: CAISASGGQVYEQYF
CDR3 DNA: TGTGCCATCAGTGCCAGTGGGGGACAGGTCTACGAGCAGTACTTC

clone size: NA
D gene: TRBD2
J gene: TRBJ2-2
V gene: TRBV18
CDR3 protein: CASSPPGLAGVTGELFF
CDR3 DNA: TGTGCCAGCTCACCCCCGGGACTAGCGGGTGTCACCGGGGAGCTGTTTTTT

clone size: few
D gene: NA
J gene: TRBJ1-1
V gene: TRBV5-1
CDR3 protein: CASSAGGNTEAFF
CDR3 DNA: TGCGCCAGCAGCGCGGGTGGTAACACTGAAGCTTTCTTT